Listed here are 15 T cell receptor beta chains from one sample, sequenced in a study of CD8+ T cells in alopecia areata. Reverse transcribed after extraction, RNA yielded cDNA as the sequencing template. The repertoire was sequenced with immunoSEQ multiplex PCR; TCRdb's copy has only in-frame clones and lacks some. The sample consists of 220,000 or so clones, around 62% of them appearing once. Sequenced material: CD4+ T cells sorted from blood, taken at week 0. Receptors originate from a human donor with alopecia areata.

The chain combines TRBV29-1 with TRBJ1-4; tentative D call: TRBD1 (5 bases). V was clipped by 0 bases and J by 4 bases, with 15 bases between them. Germline-derived CDR1 and CDR2 are SQVTM and ANQGSEA. The CDR3 spans 16 residues. The CDR3: CSVEDLFRGNNEKLFF. CDR3 nucleotide sequence: TGCAGCGTTGAAGATCTATTCCGGGGGAATAATGAAAAACTGTTTTTT.

CDR3 sequence (DNA): TGTGCCAGCAGCCAAGGCTCCACGACTCCGGCAGCAGCCTCCTACGAGCAGTACTTC. It translates to CASSQGSTTPAAASYEQYF. This chain joins TRBV4-2 and TRBJ2-7; no clear D. V lost 1 base, J lost 0 bases, and 22 bases lay in between. CDR3 length: 19 amino acids. Germline V lookup: CDR1 LGHNA, CDR2 YNFKEQ.

This chain connects TRBV7-9 to TRBJ1-3, with D tentatively TRBD1 (5 bases). Germline V gene data show CDR1 as SEHNR and CDR2 as FQNEAQ (reference sequence). CDR3 length: 17 residues. The V and J ends lost 5 bases and 1 base respectively, with 18 bases between them. Written as DNA, the CDR3 is TGTGCCAGCAGCCCCCAAAGGGGCTCTGGATCTGGAAACACCATATATTTT. Amino acid sequence: CASSPQRGSGSGNTIYF.

This chain connects TRBV30 to TRBJ1-1; the D is unclear. The germline CDR1 and CDR2 sequences are GTSNPN and SVGIG (reference sequence). Between the trimmed V and J ends, which lost 6 bases and 1 base, there was a span of 9 bases. The CDR3 is 12 residues long. The CDR3 bases are TGTGCCTGTCTCCGACGGAACACTGAAGCTTTCTTT. Translated, it gives CACLRRNTEAFF.

This chain links TRBV6-1 with TRBJ2-5, with TRBD1 matching over 8 bases. Trimming took 9 bases from V and 0 from J; bases not matched to a gene: 9. This CDR3 is 15 amino acids long. Germline V gene sequence: CDR1 MNHNS, CDR2 SASEGT. As DNA, the CDR3 is TGTGCCAGTTTACGCAACAGGGGGTACCAAGAGACCCAGTACTTC. Amino acids: CASLRNRGYQETQYF.

This clone was seen more than once but under ten times. The chain uses TRBV4-1 and TRBJ1-2; 9 nucleotides match TRBD1. The CDR3 is made up of 17 amino acids. After removal of 4 bases from V and 2 bases from J, the junction contained 11 bases not matched to a gene. Germline V CDR1 and CDR2: MGHRA, YSYEKL. As DNA, the CDR3 is TGCGCCAGCAGCCCGGGGGGGACAGGGTCCAAAAACTATGGCTACACCTTC. Protein: CASSPGGTGSKNYGYTF.

This clone was seen a few times. The CDR3 DNA is TGCAGCGTTGCCCAATCACGGGCGGACACAGATACGCAGTATTTT. It specifies CSVAQSRADTDTQYF. This rearrangement joins TRBV29-1 to TRBJ2-3; D is uncertain. V lost 4 bases and J lost 2, with 16 bases in between. Per the germline V gene, CDR1 is SQVTM and CDR2 is ANQGSEA. The CDR3 runs to 15 residues.

On this clone: Other DNA sequences from this sample encode an identical CDR3 as well. The chain is built from TRBV29-1 and TRBJ1-2, with D possibly TRBD1 on 5 matching bases. V gave up 4 bases and J gave up 2 bases, with 8 bases separating them. The CDR3 is made up of 12 amino acids. Germline loops: CDR1 SQVTM, CDR2 ANQGSEA. The CDR3 spells CSVVEGNYGYTF. CDR3 coding DNA: TGCAGCGTTGTTGAGGGGAACTATGGCTACACCTTC.

This clone was found a few times. The J gene is TRBJ2-7, the V gene TRBV5-1; 8 nucleotides match TRBD1. Germline CDR1 and CDR2: SGHRS and YFSETQ. V trimming: 0 bases; J trimming: 3 bases; junction bases outside the gene matches: 8. The CDR3 has 16 residues. In nucleotides, the CDR3 is TGCGCCAGCAGCTTGGAACCCGGACAGGGATACTACGAGCAGTACTTC. The encoded protein is CASSLEPGQGYYEQYF.

The CDR3 loop reads CSEGTTYNEQFF. The CDR3 DNA reads TGCAGCGAGGGGACTACTTACAATGAGCAGTTCTTC. The chain is built from TRBV29-1 and TRBJ2-1, with 7 bases lining up with TRBD2. This CDR3 contains 12 residues. From germline, CDR1 is SQVTM and CDR2 ANQGSEA. V lost 7 bases to trimming and J lost 4 bases; unmatched junction nucleotides: 4.

CDR3 sequence (DNA): TGTGCCAGCAGCCCGGCCCAAACCCAGTACTTC. Translated: CASSPAQTQYF. The chain recombines TRBV2 with TRBJ2-5; D gene ambiguous. Germline CDR1 and CDR2: SNHLY and FYNNEI. Trimming removed 6 bases at V and 8 bases at J, with 10 bases between. CDR3 length equals 11 residues.

The CDR3 protein is CASGSPGDYGYTF. The DNA for the CDR3 is TGTGCCAGCGGTTCCCCCGGCGACTATGGCTACACCTTC. This chain joins TRBV7-9 and TRBJ1-2; D not certain. Germline CDR1 reads SEHNR; CDR2 reads FQNEAQ (reference sequence). This CDR3 contains 13 residues. V lost 8 bases and J 3 bases, leaving 13 bases between the germline ends.

This clone was observed a few times. Other DNA sequences in this sample translate to the same CDR3. V usage is TRBV29-1 and J usage is TRBJ2-1; weak D call: TRBD2 (5 bases). The CDR3 length is 13 residues. V lost 4 bases and J lost 4, with 11 bases in between. Germline assignment: CDR1 SQVTM and CDR2 ANQGSEA. The CDR3 spells CSVAGRAYNEQFF. CDR3 DNA: TGCAGCGTTGCCGGGCGGGCGTACAATGAGCAGTTCTTC.

Only a few counts were recorded for this clone. This chain connects TRBV5-6 to TRBJ2-1, with D uncertain. V shed 1 base and J shed 4 bases, with 6 bases lying between them. CDR3 size: 13 residues. Germline values: CDR1 SGHDT, CDR2 YYEEEE. The CDR3 spells CASSLRMYNEQFF. Here the CDR3 DNA reads TGTGCCAGCAGCTTGCGGATGTACAATGAGCAGTTCTTC. The full variable domain, completed using reference TRBV5-6 and TRBJ2-1, is DAGVTQSPTHLIKTRGQQVTLRCSPKSGHDTVSWYQQALGQGPQFIFQYYEEEERQRGNFPDRFSGHQFPNYSSELNVNALLLGDSALYLCASSLRMYNEQFFGPGTRLTVL.

V is TRBV9 and J is TRBJ2-2; D unresolved. The CDR3 totals 12 residues. V was clipped by 1 base and J by 7 bases, with 5 bases between them. From germline, CDR1 is SGDLS and CDR2 YYNGEE. The DNA of the CDR3 is TGTGCCAGCAGCGTAATAAGCGGGGAGCTGTTTTTT. It codes for CASSVISGELFF.